The TCR beta chain described here comes from a study of OX40 agonist ivuxolimab in advanced cancers. Study-level background: Allowance was made for prior anti-PD-1, anti-PD-L1 or anti-CTLA-4 therapy, and about 37% had some.

Per germline, CDR1 SGHRS and CDR2 YFSETQ. There are 15 residues in the CDR3. V lost 4 bases to trimming and J lost 0 bases, with 12 bases between them. Overall study results and limits: Researchers did not establish what antigens the expanded peripheral T cells target. Expanded clones were, on average, more numerous in CD8+ T cells than in CD4+.

This clone was counted between two and nine times. The target antigen is unknown. Sequenced by immunoSEQ multiplex PCR; TCRdb stores in-frame clones only, minus some. The sample yields 100,000 or so clones, 86% seen once. This specimen consisted of CD4+ or CD8+ T cells sorted from blood, obtained in a trial of the OX40 agonist ivuxolimab. The clonotype comes from an adult with an advanced solid tumor such as melanoma, head and neck, liver or kidney cancer. V and J are TRBV5-1 and TRBJ2-3, with D tentatively TRBD1 or TRBD2 (6 bases each). CDR3 amino acids: CASSLGGISTDTQYF. CDR3 nucleotides: TGCGCCAGCAGCCTAGGGGGGATTAGCACAGATACGCAGTATTTT.